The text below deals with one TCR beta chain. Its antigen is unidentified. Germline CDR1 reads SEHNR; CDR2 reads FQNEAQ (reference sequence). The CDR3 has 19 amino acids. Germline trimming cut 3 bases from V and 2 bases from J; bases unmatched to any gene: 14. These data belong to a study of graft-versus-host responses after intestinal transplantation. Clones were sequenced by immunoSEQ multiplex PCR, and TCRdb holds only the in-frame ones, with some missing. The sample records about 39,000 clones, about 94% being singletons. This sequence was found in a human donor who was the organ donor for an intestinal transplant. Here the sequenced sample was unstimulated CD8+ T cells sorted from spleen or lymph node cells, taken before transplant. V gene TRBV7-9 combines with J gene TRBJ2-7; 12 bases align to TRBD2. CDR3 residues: CASSFPGRRTSGDTYEQYF. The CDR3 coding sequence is TGTGCCAGCAGCTTCCCGGGACGGCGGACTAGCGGGGACACCTACGAGCAGTACTTC.